The 10 T cell receptor beta chains below all came from one sample that was sequenced in a study of blood T cell repertoires in COVID-19. Data came from immunoSEQ multiplex PCR; TCRdb stores just in-frame clones and leaves some out. The sample gives around 270,000 clones, around 90% of which show up once; approximately 2.6% is in the top ten. Sequenced input: peripheral blood. These receptors were obtained from a person under 35 with COVID-19, enrolled during active disease.

The chain couples TRBV30 to TRBJ2-7; 7 bases match TRBD2. The germline V gene encodes CDR1 GTSNPN and CDR2 SVGIG (reference sequence). This CDR3 comprises 13 residues. J lost 0 bases, V lost 7 bases, and 6 bases had no gene match. The CDR3 DNA reads as TGTGCCTCGCCCGGGACTAACTCCTACGAGCAGTACTTC. Protein sequence: CASPGTNSYEQYF.

This clone appeared once. This chain joins TRBV10-3 and TRBJ1-6; D uncertain. Germline V CDR1 and CDR2: ENHRY, SYGVKD. The CDR3 has 14 residues. V lost 0 bases and J lost 10, with 10 bases in between. In DNA form, the CDR3 reads TGTGCCATCAGTGAGTCCGCGAGCGAGTCACCCCTCCACTTT. Residues: CAISESASESPLHF.

The chain links TRBV11-2 to TRBJ2-7; TRBD2 aligns across 9 bases. The V gene end was trimmed by 0 bases and the J gene end by 4 bases; junction bases not matched to a gene: 7. The CDR3 has 16 amino acids. The germline V gene has CDR1 SGHAT and CDR2 FQNNGV. The CDR3 region is CASSLDLSGRGYEQYF. The DNA for the CDR3 is TGTGCCAGCAGCTTAGATCTTAGCGGGAGAGGTTACGAGCAGTACTTC.

This sequence joins TRBV6-2 or TRBV6-3 and TRBJ2-7, with D perhaps matching TRBD2 (5 bases). Germline-derived CDR1 and CDR2 are MNHEY and SVGEGT. V lost 6 bases and J lost 2, with 17 bases in between. The CDR3 is 15 residues long. Written as DNA, the CDR3 is TGTGCCAGCAGCCTCCCTGGGAGACCCGCCTACGAGCAGTACTTC. This codes for CASSLPGRPAYEQYF.

At least ten counts were recorded for this clone. The chain links TRBV3-1 (or the pseudogene TRBV3-2) to TRBJ2-7; TRBD2 aligns across 10 bases. Per germline, CDR1 LGHDT and CDR2 YNNKEL (reference sequence). This CDR3 has 15 amino acids. V trimming: 0 bases; J trimming: 3 bases; junction bases outside the gene matches: 2. The CDR3 loop reads CASSQERTSGYEQYF. The DNA of the CDR3 is TGTGCCAGCAGCCAAGAAAGGACTAGCGGCTACGAGCAGTACTTC.

This chain uses TRBV6-1 with TRBJ1-2; D gene unclear. The V gene lost 0 bases and the J gene lost 3 bases, with 11 bases spanning the gap. Germline CDR1 reads MNHNS; CDR2 reads SASEGT. The CDR3 sequence is 15 residues long. CDR3 sequence reads: CASSEAGVGYYGYTF. In DNA form, the CDR3 reads TGTGCCAGCAGTGAAGCGGGAGTGGGGTACTATGGCTACACCTTC.

The chain links TRBV7-2 to TRBJ2-7, with a tentative D call TRBD1 (5 bases). CDR3 length: 13 amino acids. Germline V lookup: CDR1 SGHTA, CDR2 FQGNSA. The germline V and J ends were trimmed by 4 bases and 6 bases, with 13 bases remaining between them. The CDR3 DNA reads TGTGCCAGCAGCTATAGGGGTGGCCCCGAGCAGTACTTC. Translation: CASSYRGGPEQYF. Based on the CDR3 plus reference TRBV7-2 and TRBJ2-7, the full variable domain is GAGVSQSPSNKVTEKGKDVELRCDPISGHTALYWYRQSLGQGLEFLIYFQGNSAPDKSGLPSDRFSAERTGGSVSTLTIQRTQQEDSAVYLCASSYRGGPEQYFGPGTRLTVT.

The chain recombines TRBV6-5 with TRBJ1-2; 9 nucleotides align to TRBD1. This CDR3 has 13 amino acids. V lost 8 bases, J lost 4 bases, and 5 bases stayed unmatched. CDR1 MNHEY and CDR2 SVGAGI come from the germline V gene. The CDR3 sequence: CASWPGQGYGYTF. The CDR3 DNA follows: TGTGCCAGCTGGCCGGGACAGGGCTATGGCTACACCTTC.

This clone was detected only once. CDR3: CASSQAAADRRNTEAFF. DNA of the CDR3: TGTGCCAGCAGCCAAGCGGCGGCGGACAGGCGCAACACTGAAGCTTTCTTT. V usage is TRBV4-2 and J usage is TRBJ1-1; 7 nucleotides align to TRBD1. CDR1 is LGHNA, CDR2 YNFKEQ, per germline. The CDR3 is 17 residues long. The J segment lost 2 bases and the V segment lost 1 base, leaving 10 bases of the junction unmatched.

About this clone: Other DNA sequences within the sample encode an identical CDR3. The chain is built from TRBV27 and TRBJ2-7, with a weak D call TRBD1 (6 bases). This CDR3 is 12 amino acids long. The V and J ends lost 6 bases and 3 bases respectively, with 9 bases between them. Germline CDR1 is MNHEY and CDR2 is SMNVEV (reference sequence). The CDR3 DNA reads as TGTGCCAGCAGCTCGACAGGCTACGAGCAGTACTTC. Protein sequence: CASSSTGYEQYF.